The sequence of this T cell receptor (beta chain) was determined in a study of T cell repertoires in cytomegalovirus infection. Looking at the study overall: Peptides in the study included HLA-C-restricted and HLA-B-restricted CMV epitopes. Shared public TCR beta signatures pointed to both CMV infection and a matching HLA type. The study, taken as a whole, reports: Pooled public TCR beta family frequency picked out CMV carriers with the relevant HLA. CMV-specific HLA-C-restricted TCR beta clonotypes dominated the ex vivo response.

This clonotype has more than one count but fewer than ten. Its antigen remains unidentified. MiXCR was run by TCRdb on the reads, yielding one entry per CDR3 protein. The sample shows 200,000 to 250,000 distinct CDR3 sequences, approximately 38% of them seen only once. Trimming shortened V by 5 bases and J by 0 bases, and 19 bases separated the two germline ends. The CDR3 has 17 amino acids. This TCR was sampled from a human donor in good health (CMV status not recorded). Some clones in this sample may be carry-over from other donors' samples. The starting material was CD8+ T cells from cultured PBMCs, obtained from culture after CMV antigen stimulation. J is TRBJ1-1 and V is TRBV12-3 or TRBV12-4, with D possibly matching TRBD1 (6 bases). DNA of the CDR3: TGTGCCAGCAGTCCAGAAGGGGGGGAAGTCTTGAACACTGAAGCTTTCTTT. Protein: CASSPEGGEVLNTEAFF.